Presented here are 2 T cell receptor beta chains from one specimen sequenced in a study of blood T cell repertoires in COVID-19. The repertoire was sequenced with immunoSEQ multiplex PCR; TCRdb's copy has only in-frame clones and lacks some. The profile shows approximately 100,000 clones, 70% to 90% of them singletons. What was sequenced was peripheral blood. Every receptor here comes from a woman aged 55-70 years with acute or convalescent COVID-19.

The chain is built from TRBV5-1 and TRBJ1-1; TRBD1 matches 8 bases. This CDR3 has 15 amino acids. Per germline, CDR1 SGHRS and CDR2 YFSETQ. J was trimmed by 1 base and V by 4 bases; bases with no gene match: 6. CDR3 amino acids: CASSDPGTGNTEAFF. In DNA, the CDR3 is TGCGCCAGCAGCGACCCCGGGACAGGGAACACTGAAGCTTTCTTT.

The CDR3 coding sequence is TGTGCCAGCAGCCTTAGCACAGGGGCGACCTACAATGAGCAGTTCTTC. The encoded protein is CASSLSTGATYNEQFF. The rearrangement uses TRBV9 and TRBJ2-1, with 7 bases aligning to TRBD1. The trim removed 4 bases at V and 2 bases at J, leaving 9 bases unmatched. Germline V lookup: CDR1 SGDLS, CDR2 YYNGEE. The CDR3 sequence is 16 residues long.